These 7 T cell receptor beta chains were all obtained from the same sample, sequenced in a study of control samples from healthy donors and cancer patients. The protocol was immunoSEQ multiplex PCR, while the TCRdb copy is restricted to in-frame clones and leaves out a portion. The table shows 400,000 to 500,000 clones, with 75% to 95% occurring only once. The specimen sequenced was PBMCs. All receptors derive from a man aged 35-49 years with head and neck cancer.

The V gene is TRBV25-1, the J gene TRBJ1-1; TRBD1 aligns across 9 bases. The CDR3 runs to 17 residues. Germline values: CDR1 MGHDK, CDR2 SYGVNS. Germline trimming cut 3 bases from V and 4 bases from J; bases unmatched to any gene: 12. CDR3 in DNA: TGTGCCAGCAGTGACTCTCCGGACAGGGGTCTCGTCACTGAAGCTTTCTTT. Translation gives CASSDSPDRGLVTEAFF.

This chain connects TRBV7-9 to TRBJ1-4; TRBD1 might be the D (6 bases). In germline, CDR1 is SEHNR, CDR2 FQNEAQ (reference sequence). The V end was cut by 3 bases, the J end by 5 bases, with 13 bases between. This CDR3 contains 15 residues. The CDR3 sequence: CASSLGGLTNEKLFF. For the CDR3, the DNA is TGTGCCAGCAGCTTGGGGGGGCTCACCAATGAAAAACTGTTTTTT.

This chain connects TRBV27 to TRBJ1-2, with D possibly matching TRBD1 (5 bases). Trimming took 8 bases from V and 7 from J, leaving 20 bases between them. The CDR3 has 14 residues. From germline, CDR1 is MNHEY and CDR2 SMNVEV (reference sequence). The chain's CDR3 is CASGGAHPPGGYTF. As DNA, the CDR3 is TGTGCCAGCGGTGGGGCACATCCCCCGGGTGGCTACACCTTC.

The gene calls are TRBV28 and TRBJ2-5; no clear D. The V gene's germline CDR1 is MDHEN and CDR2 SYDVKM. CDR3 length: 14 amino acids. V was clipped by 3 bases and J by 5 bases, with 13 bases between them. The chain's CDR3 is CASSFYSPGETQYF. CDR3 bases: TGTGCCAGCAGTTTCTACAGCCCTGGGGAGACCCAGTACTTC.

The rearrangement links TRBV30 to TRBJ2-2; possible D gene TRBD1, 6 bases. Germline V lookup: CDR1 GTSNPN, CDR2 SVGIG (reference sequence). The V end was cut by 2 bases, the J end by 0 bases, with 22 bases between. The CDR3 spans 19 residues. DNA for the CDR3: TGTGCCTGGAGTCAACCCCGGGACAAGGTTTTCGCGAACACCGGGGAGCTGTTTTTT. Its translation is CAWSQPRDKVFANTGELFF.

The chain joins TRBV9 to TRBJ2-1, with TRBD2 identical over 11 bases. The CDR3 spans 16 residues. In germline, CDR1 is SGDLS, CDR2 YYNGEE. Unmatched junction bases numbered 2, after V lost 1 base and J lost 2 bases. CDR3 nucleotides: TGTGCCAGCAGCGTAACTAGCGGGGGTACCTACAATGAGCAGTTCTTC. Its protein product is CASSVTSGGTYNEQFF.

J is TRBJ1-1 and V is TRBV3-1 (or the pseudogene TRBV3-2), with D uncertain. This CDR3 region has 12 residues. V dropped 3 bases and J dropped 0 bases, with 2 bases sitting between them. CDR1 and CDR2 from the germline V gene are LGHDT and YNNKEL (reference sequence). The CDR3 loop reads CASSHLNTEAFF. The DNA for the CDR3 is TGTGCCAGCAGCCACCTGAACACTGAAGCTTTCTTT.